The sequence of this T cell receptor beta chain was determined in a study of blood T cell repertoires in COVID-19. Study-level background: The study drew acute and convalescent COVID-19 samples from the United States, Italy and Spain. T cells, B-cell-depleted T cells, or PBMCs supplied cDNA or gDNA.

The CDR3 totals 13 residues. The junction had 5 bases not matched to a gene; V was cut back by 5 bases and J by 5 bases. Germline V gene data show CDR1 as MNHEY and CDR2 as SMNVEV (reference sequence). In the original analysis: For nucleated cells, counts were estimated from reference gene primer amplification. Assay used: immunoSEQ multiplex PCR; TCRdb lists only in-frame clones, some missing. V and J calls and clone size come straight from that table; D and trimming were deduced from the DNA. The table shows about 190,000 clones, with around 90% occurring only once. This TCR came from a man aged 50-59 years with acute or convalescent COVID-19. The rearrangement links TRBV27 to TRBJ2-5; 7 bases map to TRBD1. The specimen was peripheral blood. The CDR3 nucleotides read TGTGCCAGCAGTATCGACAGGGCGGAGACCCAGTACTTC. Translating it yields CASSIDRAETQYF.